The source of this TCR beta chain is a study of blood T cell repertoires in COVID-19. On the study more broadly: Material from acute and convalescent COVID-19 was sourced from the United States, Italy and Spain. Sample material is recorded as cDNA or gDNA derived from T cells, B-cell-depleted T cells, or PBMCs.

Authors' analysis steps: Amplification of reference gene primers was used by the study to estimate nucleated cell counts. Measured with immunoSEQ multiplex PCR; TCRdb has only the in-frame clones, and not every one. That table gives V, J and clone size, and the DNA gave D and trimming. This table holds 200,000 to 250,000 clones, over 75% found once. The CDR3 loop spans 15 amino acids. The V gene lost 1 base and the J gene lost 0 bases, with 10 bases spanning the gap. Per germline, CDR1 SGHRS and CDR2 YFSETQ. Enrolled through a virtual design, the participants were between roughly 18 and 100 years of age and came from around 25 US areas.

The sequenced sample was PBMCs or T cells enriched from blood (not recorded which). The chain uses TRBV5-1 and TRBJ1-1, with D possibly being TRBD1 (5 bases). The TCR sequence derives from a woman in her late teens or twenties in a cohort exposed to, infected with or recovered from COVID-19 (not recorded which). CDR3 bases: TGCGCCAGCAGCTTGTTGTCAGGGATGAACACTGAAGCTTTCTTT. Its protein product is CASSLLSGMNTEAFF.